The 18 T cell receptor beta chains reported below all come from one sample, sequenced in a study of cytomegalovirus exposure and HLA in healthy donors. The PCR had 60 Vbeta and 13 Jbeta primers. Repertoires were generated with immunoSEQ multiplex PCR, while TCRdb's copy carries only in-frame clones and drops some. The sample data list about 92,000 clones. The sample was PBMCs. These receptor sequences come from a man aged 45-65 years in good health and CMV-seropositive.

This chain joins TRBV29-1 and TRBJ2-3; 11 bases are shared with TRBD2. Germline values: CDR1 SQVTM, CDR2 ANQGSEA. This CDR3 has 15 amino acids. The CDR3 coding sequence is TGCAGTCAGGGGGGTACTAGCGGGAGTTCAGATACGCAGTATTTT. It codes for CSQGGTSGSSDTQYF.

This chain uses TRBV4-2 with TRBJ2-1, with 10 bases aligning to TRBD2. CDR1 LGHNA and CDR2 YNFKEQ come from the germline V gene. V gave up 0 bases and J gave up 6 bases; unmatched junction bases: 5. The CDR3 has 16 residues. CDR3 residues: CASSQDRLAGANEQFF. CDR3 in DNA: TGTGCCAGCAGCCAAGATAGGCTAGCGGGAGCCAATGAGCAGTTCTTC.

The chain links TRBV6-5 to TRBJ2-1; TRBD1 is a possible D gene (6 bases). Germline assignment: CDR1 MNHEY and CDR2 SVGAGI. V lost 5 bases, J lost 2 bases, and 13 bases lay in between. The CDR3 is 15 residues long. The CDR3 DNA reads TGTGCCAGCAGTCCTTCAGGGGTCGCCTACAATGAGCAGTTCTTC. It is translated as CASSPSGVAYNEQFF.

The chain links TRBV30 to TRBJ2-3; the match to TRBD2 covers 9 bases. With V trimmed by 3 bases and J by 0 bases, 4 bases remained unmatched. This CDR3 contains 15 residues. Germline loops: CDR1 GTSNPN, CDR2 SVGIG (reference sequence). The CDR3 region has the DNA TGTGCCTGGAGCGCCGGGACTAGCAGCACAGATACGCAGTATTTT. Amino acids: CAWSAGTSSTDTQYF.

CDR3 sequence: CASSHRFRSDADTQYF. CDR3 DNA: TGCGCCAGCAGCCACCGTTTCCGCTCCGATGCGGATACGCAGTATTTT. The V and J genes are TRBV4-3 and TRBJ2-3; D is unclear. Germline CDR1 LGHNA, CDR2 YSLEER. The CDR3 consists of 16 residues. Trimming pared 3 bases from V and 6 bases from J, leaving 19 bases between.

The V and J genes are TRBV6-5 and TRBJ2-7, with a possible D match to TRBD2 (6 bases). Looked up from germline, CDR1 is MNHEY and CDR2 is SVGAGI. With 5 bases removed from V and 0 bases from J, the gap between germline ends came to 14 bases. This CDR3 is 15 amino acids long. CDR3 coding DNA: TGTGCCAGCAGTAATACCGGGAGCCGCTCCTACGAGCAGTACGTC. It translates to CASSNTGSRSYEQYV.

This rearrangement joins TRBV7-8 to TRBJ1-2, with D perhaps TRBD1 (6 bases). V was cut by 4 bases and J by 3 bases, with 18 bases left in between. The length of the CDR3 is 16 residues. Germline CDR1 is SGHVS and CDR2 is FQNEAQ. CDR3 residues: CASSSFNRVRDYGYTF. CDR3 DNA: TGTGCCAGCAGCTCCTTCAACAGGGTTCGCGACTATGGCTACACCTTC. Variable domain in full (rest from reference TRBV7-8 and TRBJ1-2): GAGVSQSPRYKVAKRGQDVALRCDPISGHVSLFWYQQALGQGPEFLTYFQNEAQLDKSGLPSDRFFAERPEGSVSTLKIQRTQQEDSAVYLCASSSFNRVRDYGYTFGSGTRLTVV.

The chain carries TRBV6-5 and TRBJ2-7; 12 bases fit TRBD1. This CDR3 is built from 15 residues. Unmatched junction bases numbered 4, after V lost 5 bases and J lost 2 bases. The germline V gene encodes CDR1 MNHEY and CDR2 SVGAGI. CDR3 protein: CASSPGTGGTYEQYV. In DNA form, the CDR3 reads TGTGCCAGCAGTCCCGGGACAGGGGGCACCTACGAGCAGTACGTC.

J is TRBJ1-1 and V is TRBV18; 9 nucleotides line up with TRBD1. The germline V gene has CDR1 KGHSH and CDR2 LQKENI. This CDR3 has 17 residues. Trimming at V came to 3 bases and at J to 2 bases, leaving 10 bases not matched to a gene. CDR3 protein: CASSPLDRGLRNTEAFF. Here the CDR3 DNA reads TGTGCCAGCTCACCGCTGGACAGGGGATTAAGAAACACTGAAGCTTTCTTT.

The chain joins TRBV4-3 to TRBJ2-1; TRBD1 might be the D (5 bases). This CDR3 has 16 residues. V was shortened by 1 base and J by 3 bases, with 13 bases between the two germline ends. The germline gives CDR1 LGHNA, CDR2 YSLEER. In DNA form, the CDR3 reads TGCGCCAGCAGCCAAGCGGACACAATAAACTACAATGAGCAGTTCTTC. It codes for CASSQADTINYNEQFF.

V gene TRBV18 combines with J gene TRBJ1-5; 7 bases fit TRBD1. The CDR3 has 15 residues. Trimming took 4 bases from V and 9 from J; bases not matched to a gene: 12. Germline V gene lookup returns CDR1 KGHSH and CDR2 LQKENI. CDR3 loop: CASSRDGQAQWPQHF. The CDR3 DNA follows: TGTGCCAGCTCACGGGATGGACAGGCCCAGTGGCCCCAGCATTTT.

The CDR3 DNA follows: TGTGCCAGCAGTTTTAGACGGGATTCGGAAGCTTTCTTT. Amino acid sequence: CASSFRRDSEAFF. The J gene is TRBJ1-1, the V gene TRBV2, with D unresolved. Germline-derived CDR1 and CDR2 are SNHLY and FYNNEI. Trimming removed 5 bases from V and 8 bases from J, with 15 bases in between. CDR3 length: 13 residues.

J is TRBJ1-3 and V is TRBV7-8; D call uncertain. With 5 bases removed from V and 3 bases from J, the gap between germline ends came to 8 bases. In germline, CDR1 is SGHVS, CDR2 FQNEAQ. The CDR3 contains 13 residues. CDR3 in DNA: TGTGCCAGCAGCCCAGGTTATGGAAACACCATATATTTT. It yields the protein CASSPGYGNTIYF.

The chain recombines TRBV7-8 with TRBJ2-7; 7 bases are shared with TRBD2. The length of the CDR3 is 15 residues. Germline values: CDR1 SGHVS, CDR2 FQNEAQ. J lost 3 bases, V lost 3 bases, and 8 bases had no gene match. Here the CDR3 DNA reads TGTGCCAGCAGCTTGAGACGGCTAGCGGTCTACGAGCAGTACGTC. Its protein product is CASSLRRLAVYEQYV.

The J gene is TRBJ1-2, the V gene TRBV7-2, with D possibly TRBD1 on 6 matching bases. V lost 8 bases, J lost 8 bases, and 15 bases lay in between. CDR1 and CDR2 (germline): SGHTA, FQGNSA. The CDR3 contains 12 residues. The CDR3 DNA reads as TGTGCCAGCTCCCTCTGGGACACGGGCTACACCTTC. Amino acid sequence: CASSLWDTGYTF.

Concerning this clone itself: Other nucleotide sequences from this sample produce the same CDR3. The V call is TRBV7-9, the J call TRBJ2-1; 7 bases line up with TRBD2. Germline CDR1 SEHNR, CDR2 FQNEAQ (reference sequence). The CDR3 has 16 residues. V lost 5 bases, J lost 0 bases, and 7 bases stayed unmatched. DNA of the CDR3: TGTGCCAGCAGCCCCCGTGGCGGGAGCTCCTACAATGAGCAGTTCTTC. Translation: CASSPRGGSSYNEQFF.

The chain recombines TRBV5-6 with TRBJ1-2; 11 nucleotides match TRBD1. V was clipped by 4 bases and J by 3 bases; unmatched bases: 5. The germline V gene encodes CDR1 SGHDT and CDR2 YYEEEE. The CDR3 runs to 15 residues. DNA of the CDR3: TGTGCCAGCAGCCGGGACAGGGGGGTTTACTATGGCTACACCTTC. This translates into CASSRDRGVYYGYTF.

The chain couples TRBV7-3 to TRBJ2-5; D ambiguous. V was cut by 0 bases and J by 7 bases, with 9 bases left in between. The CDR3 contains 13 residues. Germline loops: CDR1 SGHTA, CDR2 FQGTGA. CDR3 in DNA: TGTGCCAGCAGCTTAACAGTGAGTGGGACCCAGTACTTC. It is translated as CASSLTVSGTQYF.